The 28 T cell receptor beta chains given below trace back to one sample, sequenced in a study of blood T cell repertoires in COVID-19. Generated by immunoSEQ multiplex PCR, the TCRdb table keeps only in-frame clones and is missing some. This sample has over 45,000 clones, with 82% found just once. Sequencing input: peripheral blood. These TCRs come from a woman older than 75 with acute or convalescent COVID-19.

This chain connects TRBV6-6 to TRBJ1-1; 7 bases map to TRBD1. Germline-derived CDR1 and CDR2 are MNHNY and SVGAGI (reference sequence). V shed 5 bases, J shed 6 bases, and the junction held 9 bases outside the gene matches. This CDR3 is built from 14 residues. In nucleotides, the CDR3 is TGTGCCAGCAGTAAGACAGGGCAGTACGCTGAAGCTTTCTTT. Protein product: CASSKTGQYAEAFF.

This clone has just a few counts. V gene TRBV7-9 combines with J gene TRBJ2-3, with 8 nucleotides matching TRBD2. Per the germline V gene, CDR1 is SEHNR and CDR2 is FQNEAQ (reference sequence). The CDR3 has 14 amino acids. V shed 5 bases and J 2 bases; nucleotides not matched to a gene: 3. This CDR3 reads CASSPRGVTDTQYF. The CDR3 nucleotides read TGTGCCAGCAGCCCGCGGGGGGTCACAGATACGCAGTATTTT.

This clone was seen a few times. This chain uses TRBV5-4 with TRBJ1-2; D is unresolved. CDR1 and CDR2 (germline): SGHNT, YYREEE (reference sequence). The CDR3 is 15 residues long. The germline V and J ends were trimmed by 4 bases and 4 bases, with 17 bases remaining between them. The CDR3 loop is CASSPGWVGTYGYTF. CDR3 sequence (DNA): TGTGCCAGCAGCCCGGGGTGGGTGGGCACCTATGGCTACACCTTC.

The CDR3 coding sequence is TGTGCCAGTAGTATAATGAGTACAGGGGCCACTGAAGCTTTCTTT. It translates to CASSIMSTGATEAFF. This chain joins TRBV19 and TRBJ1-1, with 7 bases identical to TRBD1. V shed 2 bases and J 4 bases; nucleotides not matched to a gene: 7. This CDR3 spans 15 amino acids. The germline V gene encodes CDR1 LNHDA and CDR2 SQIVND (reference sequence).

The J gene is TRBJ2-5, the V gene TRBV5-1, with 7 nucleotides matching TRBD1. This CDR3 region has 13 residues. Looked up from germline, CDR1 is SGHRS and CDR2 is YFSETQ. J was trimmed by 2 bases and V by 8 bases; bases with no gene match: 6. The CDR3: CASKGTAQETQYF. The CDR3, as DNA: TGCGCCAGTAAAGGGACAGCTCAAGAGACCCAGTACTTC.

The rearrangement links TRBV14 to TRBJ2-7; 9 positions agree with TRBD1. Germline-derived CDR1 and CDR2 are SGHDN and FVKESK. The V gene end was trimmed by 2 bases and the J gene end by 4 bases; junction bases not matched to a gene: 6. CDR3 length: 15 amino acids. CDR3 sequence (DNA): TGTGCCAGCAGCCAAATAGGACAGGGGACGTACGAGCAGTACTTC. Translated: CASSQIGQGTYEQYF.

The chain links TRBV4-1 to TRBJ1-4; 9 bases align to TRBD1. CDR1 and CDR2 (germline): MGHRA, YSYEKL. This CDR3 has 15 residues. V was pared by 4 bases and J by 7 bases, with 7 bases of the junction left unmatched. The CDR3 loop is CASSPGTGRSEKLFF. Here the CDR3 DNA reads TGCGCCAGCAGCCCAGGGACAGGGCGAAGTGAAAAACTGTTTTTT.

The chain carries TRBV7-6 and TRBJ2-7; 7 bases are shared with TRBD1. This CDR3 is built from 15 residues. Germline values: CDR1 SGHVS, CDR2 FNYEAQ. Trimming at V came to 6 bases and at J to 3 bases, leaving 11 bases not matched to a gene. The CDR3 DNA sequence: TGTGCCAGCAGTACGACCTTAGGGGGCATCTACGAGCAGTACTTC. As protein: CASSTTLGGIYEQYF.

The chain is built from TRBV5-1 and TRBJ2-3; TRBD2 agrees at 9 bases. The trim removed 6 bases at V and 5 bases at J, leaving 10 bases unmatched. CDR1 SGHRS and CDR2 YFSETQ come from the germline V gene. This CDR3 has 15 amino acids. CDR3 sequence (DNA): TGCGCCAGCAATGTAGCGGGAGCTACTAGAGATACGCAGTATTTT. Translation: CASNVAGATRDTQYF.

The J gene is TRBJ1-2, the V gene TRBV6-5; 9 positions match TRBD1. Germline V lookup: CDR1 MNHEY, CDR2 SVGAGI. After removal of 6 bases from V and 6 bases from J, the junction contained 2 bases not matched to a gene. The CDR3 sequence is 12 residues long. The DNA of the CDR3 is TGTGCCAGCAGACAGGGGGCAGATGGCTACACCTTC. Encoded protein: CASRQGADGYTF.

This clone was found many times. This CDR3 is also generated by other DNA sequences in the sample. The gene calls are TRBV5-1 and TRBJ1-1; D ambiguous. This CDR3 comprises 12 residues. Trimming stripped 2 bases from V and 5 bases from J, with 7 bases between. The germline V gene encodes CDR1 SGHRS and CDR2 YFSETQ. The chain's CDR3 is CASSFGATEAFF. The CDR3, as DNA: TGCGCCAGCAGCTTTGGAGCGACTGAAGCTTTCTTT.

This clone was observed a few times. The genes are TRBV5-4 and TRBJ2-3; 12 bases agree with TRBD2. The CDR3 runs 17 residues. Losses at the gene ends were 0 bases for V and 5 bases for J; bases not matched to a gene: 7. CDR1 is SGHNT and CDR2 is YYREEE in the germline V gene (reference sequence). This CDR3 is CASSLDLAGGLKDTQYF. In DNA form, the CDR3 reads TGTGCCAGCAGCTTGGATCTAGCGGGGGGGCTTAAAGATACGCAGTATTTT.

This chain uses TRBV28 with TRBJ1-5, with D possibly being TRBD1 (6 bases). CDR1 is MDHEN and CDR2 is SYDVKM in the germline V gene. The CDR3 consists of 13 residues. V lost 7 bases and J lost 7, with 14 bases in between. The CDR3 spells CASTRGGSQPQHF. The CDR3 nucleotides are TGTGCCAGCACCCGAGGGGGATCACAGCCCCAGCATTTT.

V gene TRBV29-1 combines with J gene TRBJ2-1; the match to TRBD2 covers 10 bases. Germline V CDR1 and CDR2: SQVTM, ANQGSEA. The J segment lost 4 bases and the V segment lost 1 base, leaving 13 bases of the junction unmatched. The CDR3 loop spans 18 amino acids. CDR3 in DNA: TGCAGCGTTGAAGGGGGGAGCGGGAGGGGAAAAAGGTACAATGAGCAGTTCTTC. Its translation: CSVEGGSGRGKRYNEQFF.

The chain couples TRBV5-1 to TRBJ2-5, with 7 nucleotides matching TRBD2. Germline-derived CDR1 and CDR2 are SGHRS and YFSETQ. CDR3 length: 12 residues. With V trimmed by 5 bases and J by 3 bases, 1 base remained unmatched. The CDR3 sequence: CASSLAEETQYF. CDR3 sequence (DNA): TGCGCCAGCAGTCTAGCGGAAGAGACCCAGTACTTC.

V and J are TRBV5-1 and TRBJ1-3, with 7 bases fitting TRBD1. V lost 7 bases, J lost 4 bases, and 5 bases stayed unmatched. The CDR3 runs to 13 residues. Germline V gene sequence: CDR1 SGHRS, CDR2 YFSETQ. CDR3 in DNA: TGCGCCAGCGCCGGGACAGTGGGAAACACCATATATTTT. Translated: CASAGTVGNTIYF.

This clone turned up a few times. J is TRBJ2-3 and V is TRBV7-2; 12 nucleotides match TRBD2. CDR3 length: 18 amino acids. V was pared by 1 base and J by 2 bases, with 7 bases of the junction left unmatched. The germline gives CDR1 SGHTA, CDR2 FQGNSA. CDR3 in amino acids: CASSLVPSGGGNTDTQYF. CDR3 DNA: TGTGCCAGCAGCTTAGTACCTAGCGGGGGGGGAAACACAGATACGCAGTATTTT.

The CDR3 nucleotides are TGTGCCAGCAGTTTAGCGGGGGGGATCAGCACCGGGGAGCTGTTTTTT. Its translation: CASSLAGGISTGELFF. The chain is built from TRBV6-5 and TRBJ2-2; TRBD2 aligns across 11 bases. The trim removed 4 bases at V and 4 bases at J, leaving 5 bases unmatched. The CDR3 runs to 16 residues. CDR1 is MNHEY and CDR2 is SVGAGI in the germline V gene.

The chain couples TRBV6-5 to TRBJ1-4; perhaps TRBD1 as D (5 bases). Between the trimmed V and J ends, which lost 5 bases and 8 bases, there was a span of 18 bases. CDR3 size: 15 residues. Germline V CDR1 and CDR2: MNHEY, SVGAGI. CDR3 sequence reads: CASSKQPQDREKLFF. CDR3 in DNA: TGTGCCAGCAGTAAACAGCCACAGGACCGCGAAAAACTGTTTTTT.

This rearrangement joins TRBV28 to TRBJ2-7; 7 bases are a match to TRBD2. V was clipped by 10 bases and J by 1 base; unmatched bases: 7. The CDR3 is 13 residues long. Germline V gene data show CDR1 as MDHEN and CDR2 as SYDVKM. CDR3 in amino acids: CATLWGGSYEQYF. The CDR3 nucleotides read TGTGCCACCCTCTGGGGGGGATCCTACGAGCAGTACTTC. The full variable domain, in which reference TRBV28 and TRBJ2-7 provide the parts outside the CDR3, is DVKVTQSSRYLVKRTGEKVFLECVQDMDHENMFWYRQDPGLGLRLIYFSYDVKMKEKGDIPEGYSVSREKKERFSLILESASTNQTSMYLCATLWGGSYEQYFGPGTRLTVT.

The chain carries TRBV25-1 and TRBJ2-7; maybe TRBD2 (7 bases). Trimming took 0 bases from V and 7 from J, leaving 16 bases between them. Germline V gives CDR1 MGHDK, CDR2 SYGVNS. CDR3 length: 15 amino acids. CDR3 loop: CASSEYGGRGGEQYF. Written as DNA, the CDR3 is TGTGCCAGCAGTGAATATGGCGGCAGGGGAGGGGAGCAGTACTTC.

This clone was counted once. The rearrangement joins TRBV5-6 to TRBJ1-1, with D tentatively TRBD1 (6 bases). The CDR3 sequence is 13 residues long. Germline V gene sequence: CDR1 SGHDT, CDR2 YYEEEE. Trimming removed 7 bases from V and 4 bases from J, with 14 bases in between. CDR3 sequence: CASEGRGSTEAFF. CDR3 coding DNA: TGTGCCAGCGAAGGAAGGGGGAGCACTGAAGCTTTCTTT.

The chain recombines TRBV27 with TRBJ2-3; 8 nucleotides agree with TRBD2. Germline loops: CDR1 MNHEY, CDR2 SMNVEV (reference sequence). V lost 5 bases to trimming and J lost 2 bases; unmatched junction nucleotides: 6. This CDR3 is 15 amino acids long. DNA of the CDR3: TGTGCCAGCAGTCCCCGGGGGGGGATCACAGATACGCAGTATTTT. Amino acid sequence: CASSPRGGITDTQYF.

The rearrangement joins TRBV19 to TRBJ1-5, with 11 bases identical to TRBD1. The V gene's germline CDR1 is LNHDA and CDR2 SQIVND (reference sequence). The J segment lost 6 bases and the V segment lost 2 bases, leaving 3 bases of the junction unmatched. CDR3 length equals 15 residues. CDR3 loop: CASSISGQGVQPQHF. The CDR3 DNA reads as TGTGCCAGTAGTATATCGGGACAGGGGGTTCAGCCCCAGCATTTT.

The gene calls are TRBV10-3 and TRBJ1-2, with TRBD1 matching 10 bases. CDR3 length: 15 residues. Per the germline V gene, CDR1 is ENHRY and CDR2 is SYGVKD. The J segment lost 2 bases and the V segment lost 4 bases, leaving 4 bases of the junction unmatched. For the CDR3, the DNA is TGTGCCATCAGTGCTGGGGACAGGGGAAACTATGGCTACACCTTC. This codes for CAISAGDRGNYGYTF.

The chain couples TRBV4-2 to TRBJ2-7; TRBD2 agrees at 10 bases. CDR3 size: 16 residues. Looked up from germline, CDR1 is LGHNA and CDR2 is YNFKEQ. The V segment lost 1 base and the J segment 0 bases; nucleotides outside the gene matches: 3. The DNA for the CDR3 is TGTGCCAGCAGCCAAGTAGGACTAGCGGACTCCTACGAGCAGTACTTC. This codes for CASSQVGLADSYEQYF.

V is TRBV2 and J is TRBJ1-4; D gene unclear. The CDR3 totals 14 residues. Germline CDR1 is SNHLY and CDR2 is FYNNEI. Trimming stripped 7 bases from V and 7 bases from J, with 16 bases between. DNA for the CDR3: TGTGCCAGCACGGGAATGGGGATGAGTGAAAAACTGTTTTTT. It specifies CASTGMGMSEKLFF.

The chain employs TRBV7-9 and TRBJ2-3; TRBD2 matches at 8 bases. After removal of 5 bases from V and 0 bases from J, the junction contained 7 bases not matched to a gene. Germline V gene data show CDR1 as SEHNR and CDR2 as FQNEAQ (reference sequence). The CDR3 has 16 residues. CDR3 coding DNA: TGTGCCAGCAGCCCCCGACTAGCGACTAGCACAGATACGCAGTATTTT. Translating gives CASSPRLATSTDTQYF.